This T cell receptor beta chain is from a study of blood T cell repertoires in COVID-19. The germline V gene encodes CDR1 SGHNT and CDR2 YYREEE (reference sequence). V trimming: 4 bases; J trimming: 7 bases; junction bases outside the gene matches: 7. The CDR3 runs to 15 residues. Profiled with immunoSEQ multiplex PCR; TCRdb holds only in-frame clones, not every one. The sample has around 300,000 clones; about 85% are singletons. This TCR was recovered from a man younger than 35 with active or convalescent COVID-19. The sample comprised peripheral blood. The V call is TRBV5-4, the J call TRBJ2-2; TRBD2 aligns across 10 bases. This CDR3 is CASSLQRGGGGELFF. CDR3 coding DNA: TGTGCCAGCAGCCTACAGCGGGGGGGCGGCGGGGAGCTGTTTTTT.